The rows below give T cell receptor beta chains drawn from one sample of a study of T cells in Graves' hyperthyroidism and ophthalmopathy. TCRdb reprocessed the multiplex PCR reads with MiXCR, giving one entry per CDR3 protein. The sample yields about 160,000 distinct CDR3 sequences, over 7.5% seen once. The sample comprised blood. The origin of the receptors is a woman under 30 with Graves' hyperthyroidism that later progressed to Graves' ophthalmopathy. Each CDR3 is given with its conserved first and last residue. Fields, in order: CDR3 DNA, CDR3 protein, V gene, J gene, D gene, clone size. A D gene is named only where the DNA matches it firmly. Not all rows give a size; the values are once, few, many and, for expanded clones, a class.

CDR3nt: TGTGCCATCAGTGACGGGGCAGGGCAAGAGACCCAGTACTTC
CDR3aa: CAISDGAGQETQYF
v_gene: TRBV10-3
j_gene: TRBJ2-5
d_gene: NA
abundance: many

CDR3nt: TGTGCCTCCTTAAGGCAGCCCAATGAGCAGTTCTTC
CDR3aa: CASLRQPNEQFF
v_gene: TRBV2
j_gene: TRBJ2-1
d_gene: NA
abundance: many

CDR3nt: TGTGCCAGCAGTGCCGGACAGGGGGCTTACGAGCAGTACTTC
CDR3aa: CASSAGQGAYEQYF
v_gene: TRBV12-3/TRBV12-4
j_gene: TRBJ2-7
d_gene: TRBD1
abundance: many

CDR3nt: TGCGCCAGCAGCCTTTACTCAGGCACTGAAGCTTTCTTT
CDR3aa: CASSLYSGTEAFF
v_gene: TRBV4-1
j_gene: TRBJ1-1
d_gene: NA
abundance: many

CDR3nt: TGCGCCAGCAGCCAAGTGCGAGCAGGGGGGAATGAGCAGTTCTTC
CDR3aa: CASSQVRAGGNEQFF
v_gene: TRBV4-1
j_gene: TRBJ2-1
d_gene: NA
abundance: many

CDR3nt: TGTGCCAGCAGCTTAAGCCCTACAGGGGGTTCTAGCACAGATACGCAGTATTTT
CDR3aa: CASSLSPTGGSSTDTQYF
v_gene: TRBV7-3
j_gene: TRBJ2-3
d_gene: TRBD1
abundance: NA

CDR3nt: TGTGCCAGCAGTCCTTCTAGATCGAACACTGAAGCTTTCTTT
CDR3aa: CASSPSRSNTEAFF
v_gene: TRBV12-3/TRBV12-4
j_gene: TRBJ1-1
d_gene: NA
abundance: many

CDR3nt: TGTGCCAGCGACGGGGGACTAGTACTCGTCTACGAGCAGTACTTC
CDR3aa: CASDGGLVLVYEQYF
v_gene: TRBV6-1
j_gene: TRBJ2-7
d_gene: TRBD2
abundance: many

CDR3nt: TGTGCCAGCAGGGAAGGACAGTTCTCTGGAAACACCATATATTTT
CDR3aa: CASREGQFSGNTIYF
v_gene: TRBV2
j_gene: TRBJ1-3
d_gene: NA
abundance: NA

CDR3nt: TGTGCCAGCAGTTTTACAGCGCACAATGGCTACACCTTC
CDR3aa: CASSFTAHNGYTF
v_gene: TRBV6-2/TRBV6-3
j_gene: TRBJ1-2
d_gene: NA
abundance: many

CDR3nt: TGCAGTGCTGGCCCCCGCGAGCAGTACTTC
CDR3aa: CSAGPREQYF
v_gene: TRBV20-1
j_gene: TRBJ2-7
d_gene: NA
abundance: NA

CDR3nt: TGTGCCAGCACCCCGACAGGGGAGGATCAGCCCCAGCATTTT
CDR3aa: CASTPTGEDQPQHF
v_gene: TRBV28
j_gene: TRBJ1-5
d_gene: TRBD1
abundance: many

CDR3nt: TGCAGTGCCGAAGACTGGAGAGATGGCTACACCTTC
CDR3aa: CSAEDWRDGYTF
v_gene: TRBV20-1
j_gene: TRBJ1-2
d_gene: NA
abundance: few

CDR3nt: TGTGCCAGCTCACCACCGGGGGCAGCGGGAGATTCCGGGCAGTTCTTC
CDR3aa: CASSPPGAAGDSGQFF
v_gene: TRBV18
j_gene: TRBJ2-1
d_gene: TRBD2
abundance: many

CDR3nt: TGTGCCAGCAGCCCCGTAGGGGGGGGACAAACCTACAATGAGCAGTTCTTC
CDR3aa: CASSPVGGGQTYNEQFF
v_gene: TRBV11-2
j_gene: TRBJ2-1
d_gene: NA
abundance: many

CDR3nt: TGTGCCAGCAGTTTATACCAGTATAACGGGGAGCTGTTTTTT
CDR3aa: CASSLYQYNGELFF
v_gene: TRBV12-3/TRBV12-4
j_gene: TRBJ2-2
d_gene: NA
abundance: many